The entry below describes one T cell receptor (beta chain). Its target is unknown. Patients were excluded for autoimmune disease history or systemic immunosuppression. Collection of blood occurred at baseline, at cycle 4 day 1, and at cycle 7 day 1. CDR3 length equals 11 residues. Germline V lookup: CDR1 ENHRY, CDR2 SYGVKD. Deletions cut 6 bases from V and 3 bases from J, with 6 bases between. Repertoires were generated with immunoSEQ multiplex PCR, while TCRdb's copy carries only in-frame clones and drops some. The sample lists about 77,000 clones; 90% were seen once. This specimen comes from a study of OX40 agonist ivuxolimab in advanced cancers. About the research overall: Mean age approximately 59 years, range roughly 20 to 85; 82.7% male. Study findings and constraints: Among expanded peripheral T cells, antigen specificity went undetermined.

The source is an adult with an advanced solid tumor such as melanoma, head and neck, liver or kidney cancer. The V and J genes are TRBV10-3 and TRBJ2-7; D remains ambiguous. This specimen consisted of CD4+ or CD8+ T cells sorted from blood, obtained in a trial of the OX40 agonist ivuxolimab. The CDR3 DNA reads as TGTGCCATCAGACAGAACTACGAGCAGTACTTC. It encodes CAIRQNYEQYF.